This TCR beta chain is from a study of tumor and adjacent non-tumor tissue in lung cancer. On the study more broadly: Samples averaged about 4.2 million productive TCRbeta reads each.

V shed 4 bases and J 11 bases; nucleotides not matched to a gene: 13. CDR1 is SGHKS, CDR2 YYEKEE, per germline (reference sequence). CDR3 length: 15 amino acids. The template was RNA from unsorted bulk tissue. More than 3 cm separated this lung sample from the edge of the tumor. The library came from three nested PCR rounds adapted from ARM-PCR protocols. TCRdb re-analysed the multiplex PCR reads in MiXCR, keeping a single row per CDR3 protein. The sample holds 80,000 or so distinct CDR3 sequences, about four fifths seen once. The sequence was obtained from a man aged 55-75 years with non-small cell lung cancer. V gene TRBV5-5 combines with J gene TRBJ1-5; 9 bases fit TRBD1. Input material: distant non-tumor lung tissue. CDR3 amino acids: CASSTVPGQGLAQHF. The CDR3 DNA is TGTGCCAGCAGCACAGTCCCGGGACAGGGTCTTGCCCAGCATTTT.